The rows below give T cell receptor beta chains drawn from one sample of a study of T-cell reconstitution after alpha-beta-depleted transplantation in children. TCRdb passed the PCR reads through MiXCR, listing each CDR3 protein once. The sample yields over 7,500 distinct CDR3 sequences, approximately 13% seen once. Sample: PBMCs, mostly from graft donor cells, taken 60 days after TCRalphabeta/CD19-depleted stem cell transplant. The source of these receptors is a male patient under 18 who had a stem cell transplant for acute lymphoblastic leukemia, so the T cells may come from the graft donor. Both conserved end residues are part of each CDR3. D genes are given only for firm matches. Clone size appears in some rows only: once, few, many, or a class for an expanded clone.

D	size	V	J	DNA	CDR3
.	many	TRBV7-8	TRBJ2-7	TGTGCCAGCAGCTTAGGGTCAAGGGGGTTCGCGGACGAGCAGTACTTC	CASSLGSRGFADEQYF
TRBD2	many	TRBV5-6	TRBJ2-1	TGTGCCAGCAGCCTGCTCTATACCGGGACTAGGAGAAATGAGCAGTTCTTC	CASSLLYTGTRRNEQFF
.	.	TRBV13	TRBJ2-7	TGTGCCAGCGGTACAGGCGCAGGTGTGTACGAGCAGTACTTC	CASGTGAGVYEQYF
TRBD2	medium-sized	TRBV30	TRBJ2-7	TGTGCCTGGAGCCGACCACTAGCGGGGGGGACCTACGAGCAGTACTTC	CAWSRPLAGGTYEQYF
TRBD2	many	TRBV7-3	TRBJ2-1	TGTGCCAGCAGCTTAAAAGGCGGGACTAGTTACCGTGAGCAGTTCTTC	CASSLKGGTSYREQFF
.	many	TRBV21-1	TRBJ2-7	TGTGCCAGCACAGGGGCGATTCGGAAAGACGAGCAGTACTTC	CASTGAIRKDEQYF
.	once	TRBV5-6	TRBJ2-1	TGTGCCATCGGCCCCGGGCCAGGTTCATCCTACAATGAGCAGTTCTTC	CAIGPGPGSSYNEQFF
.	many	TRBV6-6	TRBJ2-7	TGTGCCAGCCGAGGGGGGGCCGAGCAGTACTTC	CASRGGAEQYF
TRBD1	large	TRBV13	TRBJ2-7	TGTGCCAGCAGCTTGGGACAGGGTCCCTCCTACGAGCAGTACTTC	CASSLGQGPSYEQYF
TRBD2	many	TRBV5-1	TRBJ2-5	TGCGCCAGCAGCTTGAGCCCCGCGGGAGGCGAGGAGACCCAGTACTTC	CASSLSPAGGEETQYF
.	.	TRBV28	TRBJ1-3	TGTGCCAGCAGCCCTCAAAGCTCTGGAAACACCATATATTTT	CASSPQSSGNTIYF
.	many	TRBV6-5	TRBJ1-2	TGTGCCAGCAGTATGGCAAGTCGGAACTATGGCTACACCTTC	CASSMASRNYGYTF
.	many	TRBV9	TRBJ1-4	TGTGCCAGCAGCGTAGGCGACAGAAGAAATGAAAAACTGTTTTTT	CASSVGDRRNEKLFF
.	once	TRBV12-3/TRBV12-4	TRBJ1-3	TGTGCCAGCAGTTTCAGGGGAAACACCATATATTTT	CASSFRGNTIYF
TRBD1	many	TRBV6-1	TRBJ2-6	TGTGCCAGCAGGACAGGGGGCTCTGGGGCCAACGTCCTGACTTTC	CASRTGGSGANVLTF
TRBD2	many	TRBV6-1	TRBJ2-1	TGTGCCAGCAAAGCGGGAGGAGGGTTTTTGAATGAGCAGTTCTTC	CASKAGGGFLNEQFF
.	many	TRBV5-1	TRBJ2-3	TGCGCCAGCAGCTCGGTGACAGGACGGGGGGATACGCAGTATTTT	CASSSVTGRGDTQYF
.	many	TRBV18	TRBJ1-5	TGTGCCAGCTCACCGTTACGTGACAGTGCCCGTCAGCCCCAGCATTTT	CASSPLRDSARQPQHF
.	many	TRBV12-3/TRBV12-4	TRBJ2-1	TGTGCCAGCAGATCAGGACAGTCCTACAATGAGCAGTTCTTC	CASRSGQSYNEQFF
.	many	TRBV20-1	TRBJ2-7	TGCAGTGCTTCCCCACCGGGCTCTTCCTACGAGCAGTACTTC	CSASPPGSSYEQYF
TRBD1	.	TRBV6-1	TRBJ2-1	TGTGCCAGCAGTGCCCGGGACAGGGGCCAAGGGACCCAGTTCTTC	CASSARDRGQGTQFF
.	many	TRBV29-1	TRBJ1-6	TGCAGCGTTGCCTGGGGGGCCCATTCACCCCTCCACTTT	CSVAWGAHSPLHF
.	many	TRBV5-1	TRBJ1-1	TGCGCCAGCAGCCGCGGGGCTGAAGCTTTCTTT	CASSRGAEAFF
TRBD1	many	TRBV5-4	TRBJ2-7	TGTGCCAGTGGCGCAGGGGGATCCTACGAGCAGTACTTC	CASGAGGSYEQYF
.	many	TRBV12-3/TRBV12-4	TRBJ1-6	TGTGCCAGCAGTTTGAGCTCCTATAATTCACCCCTCCACTTT	CASSLSSYNSPLHF
.	many	TRBV5-1	TRBJ2-7	TGCGCCAGCAGCTGGAGGGGGACCAGCGAGCAGTACTTC	CASSWRGTSEQYF
TRBD2	.	TRBV3-1	TRBJ2-1	TGTGCCAGCAGCCACAGGACTAGGGCCCCCTACAATGAGCAGTTCTTC	CASSHRTRAPYNEQFF
TRBD2	many	TRBV30	TRBJ2-1	TGTGCCTGGATCGCGGGAGGGCCCACTGAGCAGTTCTTC	CAWIAGGPTEQFF
.	many	TRBV20-1	TRBJ1-1	TGCAGTGCTAGCCCAACAGGGATCAGAATGAACACTGAAGCTTTCTTT	CSASPTGIRMNTEAFF
.	many	TRBV4-3	TRBJ2-2	TGCGCCAGCAGCCCAAGAGGACCCCTCCCCGGGAGCGGGGAGCTGTTTTTT	CASSPRGPLPGSGELFF
.	many	TRBV6-5	TRBJ1-2	TGTGCCAGCAGTTCGGGACCGCCGAACTATGGCTACACCTTC	CASSSGPPNYGYTF
.	many	TRBV25-1	TRBJ2-1	TGTGCCAGCAGTGACCGGCCCTCCTACAATGAGCAGTTCTTC	CASSDRPSYNEQFF
.	many	TRBV7-9	TRBJ2-1	TGTGCCAGCAGCTTATCGAGGGGCTACAATGAGCAGTTCTTC	CASSLSRGYNEQFF
.	many	TRBV28	TRBJ2-3	TGTGCCAGCAGTGTTAGACAGGCCACAGATACGCAGTATTTT	CASSVRQATDTQYF
TRBD2	many	TRBV7-6	TRBJ2-1	TGTGCCAGCAGCTTAAGGGGGTCGGGACTAGCGGGTAGTACCTCCTACAATGAGCAGTTCTTC	CASSLRGSGLAGSTSYNEQFF
.	many	TRBV25-1	TRBJ2-3	TGTGCCAGCAGTGAAGTTGGGGGACCCCGCACAGATACGCAGTATTTT	CASSEVGGPRTDTQYF
.	many	TRBV7-2	TRBJ1-5	TGTGCCAGCAGCTTAGCCTCGGGACAACCAAATCAGCCCCAGCATTTT	CASSLASGQPNQPQHF
TRBD1	.	TRBV28	TRBJ1-1	TGTGCCAGCAGTTCAGCCGGGACAGGGGAGGGTGAAGCTTTCTTT	CASSSAGTGEGEAFF
.	.	TRBV15	TRBJ2-3	TGTGCCACCAGCAGCTACGTCGTGGATACGCAGTATTTT	CATSSYVVDTQYF
.	.	TRBV18	TRBJ2-3	TGTGCCAGCTCACCGGACGGGTCCTTATCACTCACAGATACGCAGTATTTT	CASSPDGSLSLTDTQYF
.	many	TRBV5-1	TRBJ2-2	TGCGCCACCAGACAGGCCGGGGAGCTGTTTTTT	CATRQAGELFF
TRBD2	many	TRBV20-1	TRBJ2-7	TGCAGTGCACCCCGGGCGGGGGAACCCTACGAGCAGTACTTC	CSAPRAGEPYEQYF
.	.	TRBV20-1	TRBJ1-5	TGCAGTGCTAGAGAGGGGAATTATCAGCCCCAGCATTTT	CSAREGNYQPQHF
.	many	TRBV29-1	TRBJ2-7	TGCAGCGTTGAAGATCACAACTACGAGCAGTACTTC	CSVEDHNYEQYF
TRBD1	few	TRBV19	TRBJ1-4	TGTGCCAGTAGTCCAACGACAGGGGTTAATGAAAAACTGTTTTTT	CASSPTTGVNEKLFF
.	medium-sized	TRBV6-5	TRBJ2-1	TGTGCCAGCAGTTCTCGTTCAGGCCCTGTCGGCTACAATGAGCAGTTCTTC	CASSSRSGPVGYNEQFF
TRBD1	many	TRBV7-9	TRBJ2-7	TGTGCCAGCAGCCATCGGACAGGGGCCTCCTACGAGCAGTACTTC	CASSHRTGASYEQYF
.	many	TRBV5-1	TRBJ1-2	TGCGCCAGCAGCAATGACAGGAACTATGGCTACACCTTC	CASSNDRNYGYTF
.	few	TRBV28	TRBJ1-6	TGTGCCAGCAGTGATTGGTATTCACCCCTCCACTTT	CASSDWYSPLHF
.	many	TRBV30	TRBJ2-1	TGTGCCTGGAGAGAAACCGGGAAAAAGGTGAATGAGCAGTTCTTC	CAWRETGKKVNEQFF